This T cell receptor beta chain is from a study of blood T cell repertoires in COVID-19 (dated by TCRdb to between 2020 and 2021). In the study overall: Samples covering the acute and convalescent phases of COVID-19 were provided by collaborators in the United States, Italy and Spain. The prospective study material was composed of cDNA or gDNA derived from T cells, B-cell-depleted T cells, or PBMCs. The dataset comprised deeply sampled blood TCRbeta repertoires from subjects exposed to, actively infected with, or recovered from COVID-19. The repertoires were released in a freely available public database intended as a resource for research on the immune response to SARS-CoV-2. Samples came from the ongoing ImmuneRACE study (first 160 participants) plus 1,254 subjects from 6 global collaborators. Nearly every sample came with metadata listing a de-identified subject ID, COVID-19 status, age in years and sex. Where available, HLA class I and class II types were taken from metadata supplied by the sample provider and were not determined by assay-based typing.

TCRbeta CDR3 regions were amplified from genomic DNA by means of the immunoSEQ Assay, a bias-controlled multiplex PCR. The authors' analysis ran thus. The number of nucleated cells in each sample was estimated from the amplification of reference gene primers within the assay. To quantify the absolute abundance of each unique TCRbeta CDR3 rearrangement, sequence reads were collapsed and filtered. For each sample, productive Simpson clonality was calculated by taking the square root of Simpson's diversity index across productive rearrangements. The table was pulled from immuneACCESS by TCRdb, which kept in-frame rearrangements only. Such tables lose some clones; where checked, under half of the loss comes from unresolved V genes, and the rest has no known cause. V, J and clone size reflect that table, while D and trimming were determined from the DNA. Present in this sample are 190,000 or so clones, around 90% of which were seen just once. 1.2% of the sample lies in the top ten.

Trimming takes 2 bases off V and 3 bases off J; junction bases not matched to a gene: 18. The cysteine opens and the phenylalanine closes a CDR3 of 20 amino acids. The entry retains the CDR3 DNA only, 60 bases that are in frame from base 1. Via the germline V gene, CDR1 is MDHEN and CDR2 SYDVKM. What the work shows at the level of the full study, not this receptor alone: The amount of clinical and demographic metadata varied by source and participant and was provided uncurated.

Enrolling through a virtual design, the prospective study's participants ranged in age from roughly 18 to 89 years and lived across about two dozen United States geographic areas. In the prospective study, participants were assigned to cohorts based on the clinical history participants reported in a screening survey and a study questionnaire. For ImmuneRACE Cohort 3, a participant was defined as recovered based on two consecutive negative NP/OP PCR tests, clearance by a healthcare professional, or resolution of symptoms. In the prospective study, mobile phlebotomists collected whole blood, serum and a nasopharyngeal or oropharyngeal swab from each participant. Prospective study participants could optionally give additional blood draws and questionnaires over an approximately 2-month period. Before DNA extraction, prospective study blood samples were shipped either frozen or at room temperature.

As for this clone: The antigen it recognizes is unknown. Per-nucleotide qualities are absent, and no much larger clonotype sits a single base away.

The rearrangement combines TRBV28 with TRBJ2-1, and 8 junction bases match TRBD2. Source material: PBMCs or T cells enriched from blood (not recorded which). The source is a man aged 25 to 45 who had recovered from COVID-19. The nucleotide sequence reads as follows: TGTGCCAGCAGTTTAGGGGGGCCAGGAACAGGACTAGCCCACTACAATGAGCAGTTCTTC. This is translated as CASSLGGPGTGLAHYNEQFF. Supplemented by the reference TRBV28 and TRBJ2-1 proteins around the CDR3, the complete variable domain is DVKVTQSSRYLVKRTGEKVFLECVQDMDHENMFWYRQDPGLGLRLIYFSYDVKMKEKGDIPEGYSVSREKKERFSLILESASTNQTSMYLCASSLGGPGTGLAHYNEQFFGPGTRLTVL.